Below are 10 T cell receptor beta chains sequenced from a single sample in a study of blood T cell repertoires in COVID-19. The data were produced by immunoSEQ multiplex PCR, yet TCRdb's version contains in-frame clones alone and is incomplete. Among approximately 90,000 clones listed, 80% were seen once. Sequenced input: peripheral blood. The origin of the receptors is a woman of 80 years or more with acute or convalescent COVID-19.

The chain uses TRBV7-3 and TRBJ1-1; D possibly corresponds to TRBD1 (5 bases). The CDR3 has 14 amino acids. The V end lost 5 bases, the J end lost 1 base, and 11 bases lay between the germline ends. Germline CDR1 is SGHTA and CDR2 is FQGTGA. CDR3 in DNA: TGTGCCAGCAGCCAGGGCAGGAAGAACACTGAAGCTTTCTTT. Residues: CASSQGRKNTEAFF.

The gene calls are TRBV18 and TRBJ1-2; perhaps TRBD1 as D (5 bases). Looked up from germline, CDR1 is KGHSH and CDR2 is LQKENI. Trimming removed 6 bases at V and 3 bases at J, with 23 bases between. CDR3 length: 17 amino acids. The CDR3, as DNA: TGTGCCAGCTCGCCTCCGAGTCCCAGGGTGGGCTACTATGGCTACACCTTC. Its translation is CASSPPSPRVGYYGYTF.

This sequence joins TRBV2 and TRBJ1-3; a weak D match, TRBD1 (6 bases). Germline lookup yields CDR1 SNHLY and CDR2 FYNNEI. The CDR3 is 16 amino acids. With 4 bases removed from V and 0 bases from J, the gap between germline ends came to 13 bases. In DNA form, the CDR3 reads TGTGCCAGCAGTGGTGCAGGGGCGAACTCTGGAAACACCATATATTTT. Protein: CASSGAGANSGNTIYF.

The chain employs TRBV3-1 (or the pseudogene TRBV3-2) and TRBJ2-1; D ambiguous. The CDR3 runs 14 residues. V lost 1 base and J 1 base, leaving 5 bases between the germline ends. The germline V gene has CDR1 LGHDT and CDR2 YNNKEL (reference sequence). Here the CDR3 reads CASSQGASYNEQFF. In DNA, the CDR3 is TGTGCCAGCAGCCAAGGGGCATCCTACAATGAGCAGTTCTTC.

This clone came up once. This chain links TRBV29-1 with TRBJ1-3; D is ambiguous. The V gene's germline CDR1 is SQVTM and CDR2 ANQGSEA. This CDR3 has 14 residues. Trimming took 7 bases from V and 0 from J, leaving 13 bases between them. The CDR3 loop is CSGLQSASGNTIYF. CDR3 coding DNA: TGCAGCGGACTGCAGTCAGCCTCTGGAAACACCATATATTTT.

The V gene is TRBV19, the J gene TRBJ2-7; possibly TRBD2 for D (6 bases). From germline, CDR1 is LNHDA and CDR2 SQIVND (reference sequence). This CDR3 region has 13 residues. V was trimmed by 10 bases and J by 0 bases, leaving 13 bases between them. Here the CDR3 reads CATRESDSYEQYF. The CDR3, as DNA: TGTGCCACCCGGGAGTCGGACTCCTACGAGCAGTACTTC.

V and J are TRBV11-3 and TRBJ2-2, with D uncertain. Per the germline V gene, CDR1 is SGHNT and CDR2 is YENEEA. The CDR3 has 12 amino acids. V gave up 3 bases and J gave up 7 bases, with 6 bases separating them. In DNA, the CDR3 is TGTGCCAGCAGCTTGATCGGCGGGGAGCTGTTTTTT. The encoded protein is CASSLIGGELFF.

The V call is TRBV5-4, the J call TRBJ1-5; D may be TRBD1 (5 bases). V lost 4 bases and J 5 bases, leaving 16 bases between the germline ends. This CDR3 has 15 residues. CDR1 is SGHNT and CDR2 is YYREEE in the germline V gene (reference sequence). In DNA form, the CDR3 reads TGTGCCAGCAGCAGGCGGGGTCAGGGTCATCAGCCCCAGCATTTT. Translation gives CASSRRGQGHQPQHF.

CDR3 DNA: TGCGCCAGCAGCTTCGACAGTTCATATGGCTACACCTTC. Residues: CASSFDSSYGYTF. V is TRBV5-1 and J is TRBJ1-2, with a possible D match to TRBD1 (5 bases). Germline lookup yields CDR1 SGHRS and CDR2 YFSETQ. This CDR3 is built from 13 residues. Trimming took off 2 bases at V and 5 bases at J, with 10 bases between the two ends.

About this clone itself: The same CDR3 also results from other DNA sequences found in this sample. The CDR3 DNA sequence: TGCGCCAGCAGCTTAGTGATAGGAGGGGACACTGAAGCTTTCTTT. Its translation is CASSLVIGGDTEAFF. The chain carries TRBV5-1 and TRBJ1-1, with D perhaps TRBD1 (5 bases). CDR1 is SGHRS, CDR2 YFSETQ, per germline. This CDR3 has 15 residues. Trimming took 2 bases from V and 3 from J, leaving 14 bases between them.